Below are 3 T cell receptor beta chains sequenced from a single sample in a study of T-cell reconstitution after alpha-beta-depleted transplantation in children. Molecular barcoding with unique molecular identifiers was used for the TCRbeta library. TCRdb re-called the PCR reads with MiXCR, one entry per CDR3 protein. The repertoire holds 500,000 to 750,000 distinct CDR3 sequences, with 13% as singletons. The source was PBMCs, mostly from graft donor cells, collected 360 days after TCRalphabeta/CD19-depleted stem cell transplant. Receptors originate from a male patient aged 10 to 17 who had a stem cell transplant for acute myeloid leukemia, so the T cells may come from the graft donor.

This clonotype came up a few times. This sequence joins TRBV6-5 and TRBJ2-7, with TRBD1 identical over 7 bases. The CDR3 is made up of 17 amino acids. Germline loops: CDR1 MNHEY, CDR2 SVGAGI. V shed 2 bases and J 7 bases; nucleotides not matched to a gene: 17. The CDR3 here is CASSYRPGQPVPLEQYF. CDR3 nucleotide sequence: TGTGCCAGCAGTTACCGCCCGGGACAGCCGGTCCCCCTTGAGCAGTACTTC.

The chain joins TRBV20-1 to TRBJ2-3; tentative D call: TRBD2 (6 bases). Germline-derived CDR1 and CDR2 are DFQATT and SNEGSKA (reference sequence). CDR3 size: 16 residues. V was shortened by 6 bases and J by 4 bases, with 23 bases between the two germline ends. The CDR3 coding sequence is TGCAGTGCCGCGGGGAGACCAGCCTTTCAAGCAGATACGCAGTATTTT. It encodes CSAAGRPAFQADTQYF.

This chain uses TRBV19 with TRBJ2-1, with D perhaps matching TRBD1 (6 bases). V shed 7 bases and J shed 4 bases, with 14 bases lying between them. Germline V CDR1 and CDR2: LNHDA, SQIVND (reference sequence). This CDR3 has 14 residues. CDR3 DNA sequence: TGTGCCAGTATTGAGGGAAGGGGGTACAATGAGCAGTTCTTC. Translating gives CASIEGRGYNEQFF.